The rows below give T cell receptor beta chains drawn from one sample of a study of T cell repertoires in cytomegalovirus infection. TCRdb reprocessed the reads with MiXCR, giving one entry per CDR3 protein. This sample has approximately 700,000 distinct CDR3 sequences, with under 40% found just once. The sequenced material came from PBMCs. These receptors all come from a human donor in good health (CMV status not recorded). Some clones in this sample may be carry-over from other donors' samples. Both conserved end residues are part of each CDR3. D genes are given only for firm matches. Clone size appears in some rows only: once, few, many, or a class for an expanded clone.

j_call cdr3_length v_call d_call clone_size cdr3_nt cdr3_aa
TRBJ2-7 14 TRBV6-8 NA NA TGTGCCAGCAGTTCCACAACACGAACCTACGAGCAGTACTTC CASSSTTRTYEQYF
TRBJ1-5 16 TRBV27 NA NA TGTGCCCGCAGTTTATCGCGGACAGTTAGCAATCAGCCCCAGCATTTT CARSLSRTVSNQPQHF
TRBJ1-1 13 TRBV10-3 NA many TGTGCCATCAACCCGACAGGGAACACTGAAGCTTTCTTT CAINPTGNTEAFF
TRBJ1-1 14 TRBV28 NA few TGTGCCAGCAGCCCGACAGTTTCGAACACTGAAGCTTTCTTT CASSPTVSNTEAFF
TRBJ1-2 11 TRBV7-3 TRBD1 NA TGTGCCAGCGGGACAGGGTATGGCTACACCTTC CASGTGYGYTF
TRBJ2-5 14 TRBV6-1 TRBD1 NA TGTGCCAGCGGGGGGACAGGGAAGTTGGAGACCCAGTACTTC CASGGTGKLETQYF
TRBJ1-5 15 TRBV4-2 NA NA TGTGCCAGCAGCGAGTCCAGGGGTAAAGATCAGCCCCAGCATTTT CASSESRGKDQPQHF
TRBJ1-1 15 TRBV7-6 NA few TGTGCCAGCAGCTTTTTTGCTATAACGAACACTGAAGCTTTCTTT CASSFFAITNTEAFF
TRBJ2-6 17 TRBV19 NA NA TGTGCCAGTAGGGTGTTGCGAGAGGGCTCTGGGGCCAACGTCCTGACTTTC CASRVLREGSGANVLTF
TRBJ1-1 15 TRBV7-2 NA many TGTGCCAGCAGCCTACGATCACGGGGGAACACTGAAGCTTTCTTT CASSLRSRGNTEAFF
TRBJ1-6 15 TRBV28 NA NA TGTGCCAGCAGTCCGGGTATGGGTAGGGGGTCACCCCTCCACTTT CASSPGMGRGSPLHF
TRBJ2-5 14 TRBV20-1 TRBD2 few TGCAGTGCCACCGGTTTAGCGGGGGGAGAGACCCAGTACTTC CSATGLAGGETQYF
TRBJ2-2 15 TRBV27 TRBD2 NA TGTGCCAGCAGTCCTGGCGGGAGGGGACCCGGGGAGCTGTTTTTT CASSPGGRGPGELFF
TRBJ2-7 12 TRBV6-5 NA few TGTGCCAGCAGCCGAAGGGGACGAGAGCAGTACTTC CASSRRGREQYF
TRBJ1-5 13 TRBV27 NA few TGTGCCAGCAGTTTATCTCTCGGTCAGCCCCAGCATTTT CASSLSLGQPQHF
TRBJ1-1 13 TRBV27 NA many TGTGCCAGTGGGAGGGGATTGAACACTGAAGCTTTCTTT CASGRGLNTEAFF
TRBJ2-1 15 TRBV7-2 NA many TGTGCCAGCAGCCCAGCCACAGGGAGGTCTGGTGAGCAGTTCTTC CASSPATGRSGEQFF
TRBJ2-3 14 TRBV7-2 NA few TGTGCCAGCAGCTGGACAGAACGCACAGATACGCAGTATTTT CASSWTERTDTQYF
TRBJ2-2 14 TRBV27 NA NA TGTGCCAGCAGTTTCGCGGCGAACACCGGGGAGCTGTTTTTT CASSFAANTGELFF
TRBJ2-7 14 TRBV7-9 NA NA TGTGCCAGCAGCGTAGGACAGTACTCCTACGAGCAGTACTTC CASSVGQYSYEQYF
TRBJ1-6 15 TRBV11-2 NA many TGTGCCAGCAGATTACAGCCCTCCTATAATTCACCCCTCCACTTT CASRLQPSYNSPLHF
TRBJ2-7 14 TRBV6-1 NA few TGTGCCAGCCACGCGCGGGGTATCTCCTACGAGCAGTACTTC CASHARGISYEQYF
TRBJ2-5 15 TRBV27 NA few TGTGCCACCTCCTCCGGGACACCCCCGGTGGAGACCCAGTACTTC CATSSGTPPVETQYF
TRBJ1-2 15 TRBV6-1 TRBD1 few TGTGCCAGCAGCGCAGAGGGACAGGGGCATCGCGGCTACACCTTC CASSAEGQGHRGYTF
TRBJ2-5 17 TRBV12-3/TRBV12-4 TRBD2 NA TGTGCCAGCAGCCCTCGACTAGCGGGGGGTCTGGGAGAGACCCAGTACTTC CASSPRLAGGLGETQYF
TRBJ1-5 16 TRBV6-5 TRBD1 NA TGTGCCAGCAGGCGCCTCTCGGACAGGGGTTATCAGCCCCAGCATTTT CASRRLSDRGYQPQHF
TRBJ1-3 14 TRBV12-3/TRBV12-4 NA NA TGTGCCAGCAGTTTGTCCAGCCTCGGCAACACCATATATTTT CASSLSSLGNTIYF
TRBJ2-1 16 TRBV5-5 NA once TGTGCCAGCACCCCAGACGGGCAGGGGTCTGGGTATGAGCAGTTCTTC CASTPDGQGSGYEQFF
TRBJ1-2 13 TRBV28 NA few TGTGCCAGCAGGCGAACACAGGGAGGGGGCTACACCTTC CASRRTQGGGYTF
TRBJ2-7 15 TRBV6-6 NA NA TGTGCCAGCAGTTATTCGGCGGCGCTCCCCTACGAGCAGTACTTC CASSYSAALPYEQYF
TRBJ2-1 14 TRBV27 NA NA TGTGCCAGCGAATATCGGGGTCGGTACAATGAGCAGTTCTTC CASEYRGRYNEQFF
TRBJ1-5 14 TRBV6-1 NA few TGTGCCAGCAGTGTAGGGGCCCAAAATCAGCCCCAGCATTTT CASSVGAQNQPQHF
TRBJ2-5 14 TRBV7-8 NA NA TGTGCCAGCAGCGGATCGGGGGGCGGAGAGACCCAGTACTTC CASSGSGGGETQYF
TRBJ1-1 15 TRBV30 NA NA TGTGCCTGTGACAGTAACACTGGCGCGAACACTGAAGCTTTCTTT CACDSNTGANTEAFF
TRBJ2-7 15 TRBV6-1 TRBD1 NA TGTGCCACCAAAACCCACAACAGGGGGACCTACGAGCAGTACTTC CATKTHNRGTYEQYF
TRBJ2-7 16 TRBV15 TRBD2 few TGTGCCACCAGCAGAGATGGTAGCGGGATAACCTACGAGCAGTACTTC CATSRDGSGITYEQYF
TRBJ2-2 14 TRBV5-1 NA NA TGCGCCAGCAGCCCCTCAGGGGCTGGCGGGGAGCTGTTTTTT CASSPSGAGGELFF
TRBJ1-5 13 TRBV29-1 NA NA TGCAGCGTGGGGGGGGCCAATAGTCAGCCCCAGCATTTT CSVGGANSQPQHF
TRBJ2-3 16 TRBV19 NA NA TGTGCCAGTAGTATACGGGAAGGCTCTAGCACAGATACGCAGTATTTT CASSIREGSSTDTQYF
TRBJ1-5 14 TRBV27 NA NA TGTGCCAGCAGTTTTGGCAGGGCGCATCAGCCCCAGCATTTT CASSFGRAHQPQHF
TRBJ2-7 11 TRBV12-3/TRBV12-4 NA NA TGTGCCAGCAGTGAAAAGGGCGAGCAGTACTTC CASSEKGEQYF
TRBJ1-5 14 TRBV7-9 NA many TGTGCCAGCAGCTTAGGGGAGGGCGATCAGCCCCAGCATTTT CASSLGEGDQPQHF
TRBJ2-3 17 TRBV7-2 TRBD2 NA TGTGCCAGCAGCTCCTACAAAGCGGGGGGCCGGGAAGATACGCAGTATTTT CASSSYKAGGREDTQYF
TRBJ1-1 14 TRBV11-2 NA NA TGTGCCAGCAGCTTAGGGGGTGAATGGACTGAAGCTTTCTTT CASSLGGEWTEAFF
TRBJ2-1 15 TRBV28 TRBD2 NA TGTGCCAGCAGTTTTATGCCTAGCGGCAACAATGAGCAGTTCTTC CASSFMPSGNNEQFF
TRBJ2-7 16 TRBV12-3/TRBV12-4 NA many TGTGCCAGCAGTTCAGGCCCAGGGGAATTCTCCTACGAGCAGTACTTC CASSSGPGEFSYEQYF
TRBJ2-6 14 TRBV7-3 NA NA TGTGCCAGCAGCTCGGACGGCCGTGCCAACGTCCTGACTTTC CASSSDGRANVLTF
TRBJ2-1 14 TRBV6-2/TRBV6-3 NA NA TGTGCCAGCAGTTACCGTAGCCGTCCCAATGAGCAGTTCTTC CASSYRSRPNEQFF
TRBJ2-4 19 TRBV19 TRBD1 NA TGTGCCAGTAGTATCGAAGGGACAGTCACAAGGTTAGCCAAAAACATTCAGTACTTC CASSIEGTVTRLAKNIQYF